The T cell receptor beta chain under discussion was sequenced for a study of post-analysis software for immune sequencing data. Points from the study as a whole: Controls showed lower frequencies than patients for roughly five TRBV segments, and TRBV5-6, TRBV5-1 and TRBV20-1 were among these.

A note on this clonotype: Its antigen remains unidentified.

CDR3 length: 15 residues. CDR1 and CDR2 from the germline V gene are SQVTM and ANQGSEA. Trimming took 1 base from V and 4 from J, leaving 16 bases between them. Built from TCR beta cDNA, the libraries had unique molecular identifiers in them. Via MiXCR, TCRdb re-called the PCR reads, giving one row per CDR3 protein. The data hold about 770,000 distinct CDR3 sequences, with around 42% observed a single time. Sequencing was carried out using blood. The sequence derives from a girl under 18 with multiple sclerosis. The chain uses TRBV29-1 and TRBJ1-2, with a weak D call TRBD1 (6 bases). CDR3 residues: CSVEGVEDRAYGYTF. CDR3 nucleotide sequence: TGCAGCGTTGAAGGGGTCGAGGACAGAGCCTATGGCTACACCTTC. Full variable domain (outside the CDR3, taken from reference TRBV29-1 and TRBJ1-2): SAVISQKPSRDICQRGTSLTIQCQVDSQVTMMFWYRQQPGQSLTLIATANQGSEATYESGFVIDKFPISRPNLTFSTLTVSNMSPEDSSIYLCSVEGVEDRAYGYTFGSGTRLTVV.